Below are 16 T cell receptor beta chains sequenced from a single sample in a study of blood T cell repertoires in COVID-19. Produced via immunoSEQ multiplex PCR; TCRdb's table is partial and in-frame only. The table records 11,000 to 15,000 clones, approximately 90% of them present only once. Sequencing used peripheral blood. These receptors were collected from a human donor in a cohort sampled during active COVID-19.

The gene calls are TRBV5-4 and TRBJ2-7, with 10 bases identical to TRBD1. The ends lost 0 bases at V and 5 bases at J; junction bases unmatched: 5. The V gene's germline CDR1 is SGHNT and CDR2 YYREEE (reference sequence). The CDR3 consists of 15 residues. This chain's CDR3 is CASSLGTGGNNEQYF. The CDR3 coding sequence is TGTGCCAGCAGCTTGGGGACAGGGGGAAACAACGAGCAGTACTTC.

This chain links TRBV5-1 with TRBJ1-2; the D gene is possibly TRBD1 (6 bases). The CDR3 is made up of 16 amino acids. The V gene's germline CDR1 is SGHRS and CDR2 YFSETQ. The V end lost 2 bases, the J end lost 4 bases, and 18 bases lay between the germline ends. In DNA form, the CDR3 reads TGCGCCAGCAGCTTTGGAGGGGGGGGCAGAGTCTATGGCTACACCTTC. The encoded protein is CASSFGGGGRVYGYTF.

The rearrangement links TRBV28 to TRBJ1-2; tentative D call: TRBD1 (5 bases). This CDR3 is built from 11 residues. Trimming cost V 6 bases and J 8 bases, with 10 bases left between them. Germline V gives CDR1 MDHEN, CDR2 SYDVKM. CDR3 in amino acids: CASRGQGGYTF. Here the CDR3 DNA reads TGTGCCAGCAGGGGGCAGGGAGGCTACACCTTC.

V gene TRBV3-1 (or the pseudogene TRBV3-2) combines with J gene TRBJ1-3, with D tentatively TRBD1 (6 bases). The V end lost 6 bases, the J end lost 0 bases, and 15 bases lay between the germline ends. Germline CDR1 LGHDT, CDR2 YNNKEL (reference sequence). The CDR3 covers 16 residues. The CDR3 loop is CASSPRGGDSGNTIYF. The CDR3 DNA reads TGTGCCAGCAGTCCTAGGGGGGGGGACTCTGGAAACACCATATATTTT.

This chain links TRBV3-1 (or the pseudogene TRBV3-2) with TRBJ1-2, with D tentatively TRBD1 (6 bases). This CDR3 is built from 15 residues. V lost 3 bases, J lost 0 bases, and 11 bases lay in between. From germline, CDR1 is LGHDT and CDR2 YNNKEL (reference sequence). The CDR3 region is CASSQAGTPNYGYTF. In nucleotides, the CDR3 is TGTGCCAGCAGCCAGGCCGGGACACCTAACTATGGCTACACCTTC.

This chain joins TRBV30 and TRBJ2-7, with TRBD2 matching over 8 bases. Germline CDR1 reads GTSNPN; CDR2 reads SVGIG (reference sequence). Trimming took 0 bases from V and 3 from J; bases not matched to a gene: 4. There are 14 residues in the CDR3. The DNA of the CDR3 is TGTGCCTGGAGTGTATCGGGACTAGTCTACGAGCAGTACTTC. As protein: CAWSVSGLVYEQYF.

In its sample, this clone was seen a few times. The chain's CDR3 is CASTIGGTEAFF. The CDR3 coding sequence is TGTGCCAGTACCATCGGGGGCACTGAAGCTTTCTTT. The chain has TRBV19 and TRBJ1-1; D may be TRBD1 (5 bases). The length of the CDR3 is 12 residues. Trimming cost V 7 bases and J 4 bases, with 10 bases left between them. Per germline, CDR1 LNHDA and CDR2 SQIVND (reference sequence).

The CDR3 DNA follows: TGTGCCAGCAGCTCACAGGGCATTGGTGAAAAACTGTTTTTT. This gives the protein CASSSQGIGEKLFF. V gene TRBV7-2 combines with J gene TRBJ1-4, with D possibly matching TRBD1 (6 bases). This CDR3 contains 14 residues. Germline loops: CDR1 SGHTA, CDR2 FQGNSA. V lost 4 bases and J 7 bases, leaving 13 bases between the germline ends.

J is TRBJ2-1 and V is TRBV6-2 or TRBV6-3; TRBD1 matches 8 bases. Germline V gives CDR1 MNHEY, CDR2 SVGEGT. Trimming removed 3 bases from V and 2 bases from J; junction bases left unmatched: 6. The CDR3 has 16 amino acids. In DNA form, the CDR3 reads TGTGCCAGCAGTTATATCAGGGGGCGGGCCTACAATGAGCAGTTCTTC. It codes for CASSYIRGRAYNEQFF.

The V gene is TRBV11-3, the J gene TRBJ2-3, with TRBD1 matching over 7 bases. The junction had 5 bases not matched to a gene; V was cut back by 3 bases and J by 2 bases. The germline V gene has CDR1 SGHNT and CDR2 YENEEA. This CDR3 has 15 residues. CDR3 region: CASSLTGSYTDTQYF. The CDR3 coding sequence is TGTGCCAGCAGCTTGACAGGGTCATACACAGATACGCAGTATTTT.

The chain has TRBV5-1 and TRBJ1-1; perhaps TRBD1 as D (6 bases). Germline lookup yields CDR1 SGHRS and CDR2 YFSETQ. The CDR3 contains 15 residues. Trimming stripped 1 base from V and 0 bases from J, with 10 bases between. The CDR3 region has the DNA TGCGCCAGCAGCTTGCGGCAGGGGCTGAACACTGAAGCTTTCTTT. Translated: CASSLRQGLNTEAFF.

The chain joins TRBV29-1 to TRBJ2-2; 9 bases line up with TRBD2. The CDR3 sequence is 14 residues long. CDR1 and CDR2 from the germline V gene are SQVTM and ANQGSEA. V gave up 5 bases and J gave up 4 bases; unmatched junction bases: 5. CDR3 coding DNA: TGCAGCGTTCAACTAGCGGGTTTCACCGGGGAGCTGTTTTTT. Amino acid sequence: CSVQLAGFTGELFF.

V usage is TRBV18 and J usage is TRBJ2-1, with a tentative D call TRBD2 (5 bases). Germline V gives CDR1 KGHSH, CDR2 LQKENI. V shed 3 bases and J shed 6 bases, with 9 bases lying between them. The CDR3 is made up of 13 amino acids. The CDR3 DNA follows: TGTGCCAGCTCACCCGGACTGGGCAATGAGCAGTTCTTC. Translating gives CASSPGLGNEQFF.

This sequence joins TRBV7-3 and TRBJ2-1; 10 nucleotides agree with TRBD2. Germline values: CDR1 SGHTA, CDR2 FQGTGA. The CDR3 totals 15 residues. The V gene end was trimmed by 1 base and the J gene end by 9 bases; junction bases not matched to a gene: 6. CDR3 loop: CASSLRLAGDGEQFF. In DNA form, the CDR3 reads TGTGCCAGCAGCTTAAGGCTAGCGGGAGATGGTGAGCAGTTCTTC.

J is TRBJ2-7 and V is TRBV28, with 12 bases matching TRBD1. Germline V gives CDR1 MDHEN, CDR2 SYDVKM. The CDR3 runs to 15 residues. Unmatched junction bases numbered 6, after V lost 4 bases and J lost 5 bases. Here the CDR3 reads CASSSPGTGGHEQYF. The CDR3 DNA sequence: TGTGCCAGCAGTTCCCCCGGGACAGGGGGCCACGAGCAGTACTTC.

The CDR3 DNA follows: TGTGCCAGCAGCTTAGGATTAGCGGGAGGCAATGAGCAGTTCTTC. Amino acid sequence: CASSLGLAGGNEQFF. The chain uses TRBV7-3 and TRBJ2-1, with 10 bases matching TRBD2. This CDR3 is 15 amino acids long. Germline lookup yields CDR1 SGHTA and CDR2 FQGTGA. Trimming at V came to 2 bases and at J to 6 bases, leaving 4 bases not matched to a gene.